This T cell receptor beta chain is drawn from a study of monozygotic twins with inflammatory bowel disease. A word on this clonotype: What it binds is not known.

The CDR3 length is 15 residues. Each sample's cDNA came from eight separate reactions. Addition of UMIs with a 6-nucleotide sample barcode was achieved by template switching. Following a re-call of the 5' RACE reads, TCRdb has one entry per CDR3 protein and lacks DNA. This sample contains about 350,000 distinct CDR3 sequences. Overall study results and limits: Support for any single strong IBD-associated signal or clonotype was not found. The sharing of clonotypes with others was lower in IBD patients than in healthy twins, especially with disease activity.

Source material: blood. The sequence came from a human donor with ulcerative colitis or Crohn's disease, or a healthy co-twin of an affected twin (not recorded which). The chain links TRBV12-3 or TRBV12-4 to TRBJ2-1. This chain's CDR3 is CASSSAAGSHNEQFF.